This TCR beta chain originates from a study of blood T cell repertoires in COVID-19. In the study overall: The cDNA or gDNA used as material had been derived from T cells, B-cell-depleted T cells, or PBMCs.

Deletions cut 5 bases from V and 5 bases from J, with 16 bases between. The CDR3 totals 15 residues. CDR1 is MNHEY and CDR2 is SMNVEV in the germline V gene (reference sequence). This clone showed up just a few times. Authors' analysis steps: Reference gene primer amplification yielded estimated nucleated cell counts. The table came from immunoSEQ multiplex PCR; TCRdb's copy has only in-frame clones and leaves some out. V, J and clone size derive from that table, while D and trimming were established from the DNA sequence. The sample includes about 190,000 clones, less than 85% of them seen just once.

The chain couples TRBV27 to TRBJ1-5; no clear D gene. This clonotype originated in a woman of 80 years or more with active or convalescent COVID-19. What was sequenced was peripheral blood. DNA of the CDR3: TGTGCCAGCAGTCCCCTCCTAGCGAGAGATCAGCCCCAGCATTTT. Translating gives CASSPLLARDQPQHF.